This T cell receptor (beta chain) comes out of a study of blood T cell repertoires in COVID-19 (TCRdb year 2020). For context, the study as a whole: Samples from collaborators originated in the United States, Italy and Spain and spanned both the acute and convalescent phases of COVID-19. The prospective study material was composed of cDNA or gDNA derived from T cells, B-cell-depleted T cells, or PBMCs. The dataset comprised deeply sampled blood TCRbeta repertoires from subjects exposed to, actively infected with, or recovered from COVID-19. The repertoires were made available in a free public database intended to serve as a resource for research on the immune response to SARS-CoV-2. Samples came from the ongoing ImmuneRACE study (first 160 participants) plus 1,254 subjects from 6 global collaborators. Nearly every sample came with metadata listing a de-identified subject ID, COVID-19 status, age in years and sex. Where available, HLA class I and class II types were taken from metadata supplied by the sample provider and were not determined by assay-based typing. The paper's findings and limits, for the study overall: The quantity of clinical and demographic metadata differed by source and by participant and was supplied without curation.

TCRbeta CDR3 regions were amplified from genomic DNA using the immunoSEQ Assay, a bias-controlled multiplex PCR. In the paper's pipeline: Nucleated cell counts per sample were estimated from amplification of reference gene primers within the assay. To quantify the absolute abundance of each unique TCRbeta CDR3 rearrangement, sequence reads were collapsed and filtered. For each sample, productive Simpson clonality was calculated by taking the square root of Simpson's diversity index across productive rearrangements. TCRdb took this table from immuneACCESS and kept in-frame rearrangements with V and J called. Such tables lack part of the clones; where checked against another copy, unresolved V genes explain under half of the gap, and the rest is unexplained. Clone size and V and J calls were adopted from that table, with D and trimming inferred from the DNA. Across this sample there are some 280,000 clones, with around 90% seen only once. Just under 0.95% of the sample belongs to the ten largest clones.

From cysteine to phenylalanine, the CDR3 is 12 amino acids long. Left in the record is the CDR3 DNA by itself, 36 bases read in frame from the first base. Trimming takes 4 bases from V and 6 bases from J, and the germline ends sit 6 bases apart. Another Seattle source contributed samples from volunteer blood donors who had recovered from COVID-19. Collaborating institutions collected whole blood in K2EDTA tubes following their own protocols. For TCRbeta analysis, collaborator samples were shipped as frozen whole blood, as isolated PBMCs, or as DNA extracted from either sample type. This clone occurred once. Its recognized antigen is unknown. Base qualities are missing; no much larger clone stands one base away.

Sequencing was performed on peripheral blood. This TCR was sampled from a middle-aged woman who had recovered from COVID-19. The chain employs TRBV12-3 or TRBV12-4 and TRBJ2-2; the D gene cannot be named for sure. This receptor has the CDR3 CASSSVSGELFF. The DNA reads as follows: TGTGCCAGCAGTTCCGTCTCCGGGGAGCTGTTTTTT.